One and the same sample provided the 2 T cell receptor beta chains below, sequenced in a study of technical replicates of blood from a handful of donors. Using immunoSEQ multiplex PCR, the repertoire was profiled, and TCRdb retains in-frame clones only, with some absent. The sample contains about 88,000 clones, approximately 90% of which appear only once. Sequencing was performed on T cells isolated from PBMCs. These receptors all come from a human donor in good health.

J is TRBJ2-2 and V is TRBV5-1; the D is unclear. Between the trimmed V and J ends, which lost 2 bases and 6 bases, there was a span of 8 bases. Germline V lookup: CDR1 SGHRS, CDR2 YFSETQ. The CDR3 contains 13 residues. This CDR3 reads CASSFSLPGELFF. CDR3 DNA sequence: TGCGCCAGCAGCTTTAGTCTCCCCGGGGAGCTGTTTTTT.

V is TRBV29-1 and J is TRBJ1-2; 10 positions match TRBD1. This CDR3 contains 14 residues. After removal of 4 bases from V and 3 bases from J, the junction contained 5 bases not matched to a gene. CDR1 is SQVTM, CDR2 ANQGSEA, per germline. CDR3 protein: CSVARDRGHYGYTF. CDR3 DNA sequence: TGCAGCGTTGCCCGGGACAGGGGACACTATGGCTACACCTTC.